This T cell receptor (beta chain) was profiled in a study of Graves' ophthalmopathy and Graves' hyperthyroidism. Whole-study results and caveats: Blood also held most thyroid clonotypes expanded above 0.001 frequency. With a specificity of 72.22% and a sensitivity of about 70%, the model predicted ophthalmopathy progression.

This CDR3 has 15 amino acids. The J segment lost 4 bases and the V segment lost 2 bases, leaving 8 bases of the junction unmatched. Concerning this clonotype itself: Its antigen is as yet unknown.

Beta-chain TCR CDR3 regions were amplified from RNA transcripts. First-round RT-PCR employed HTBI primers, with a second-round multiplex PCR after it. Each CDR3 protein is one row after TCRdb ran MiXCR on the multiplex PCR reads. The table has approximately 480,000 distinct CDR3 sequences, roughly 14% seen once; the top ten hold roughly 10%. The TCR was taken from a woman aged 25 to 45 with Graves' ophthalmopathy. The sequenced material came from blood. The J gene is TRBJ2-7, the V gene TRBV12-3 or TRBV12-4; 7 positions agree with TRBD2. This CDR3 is CASSLKSSGRYEQYF. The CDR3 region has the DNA TGTGCCAGCAGTTTAAAATCTAGCGGCCGATACGAGCAGTACTTC.